The rows below give T cell receptor beta chains drawn from one sample of a study of blood T cell repertoires in COVID-19. Libraries were prepared by immunoSEQ multiplex PCR; TCRdb keeps only in-frame clonotypes and omits some of them. The profile shows about 300,000 clones, approximately 91% of them singletons. Specimen: peripheral blood. The receptor source for this set is a young woman with COVID-19, enrolled during active disease. The CDR3 runs from the conserved cysteine through the conserved F or W. D genes are given only for firm matches. Not all rows give a size; the values are once, few, many and, for expanded clones, a class.

j_call | v_call | d_call | clone_size | cdr3_aa | cdr3_nt
TRBJ1-1 | TRBV2 | NA | NA | CASSQGMNTEAFF | TGTGCCAGCAGCCAGGGGATGAACACTGAAGCTTTCTTT
TRBJ1-2 | TRBV5-1 | NA | NA | CASSPLDSRDNYGYTF | TGCGCCAGCAGCCCCCTAGACAGCCGGGACAATTATGGCTACACCTTC
TRBJ1-2 | TRBV7-9 | TRBD1 | NA | CASNPTGTNYGYTF | TGTGCCAGCAACCCGACAGGGACTAACTATGGCTACACCTTC
TRBJ1-1 | TRBV19 | NA | NA | CASSLTEEAFF | TGTGCCAGTAGTTTAACAGAGGAAGCTTTCTTT
TRBJ2-1 | TRBV27 | TRBD2 | NA | CASSQGLAGVPKFF | TGTGCCAGCAGTCAGGGATTAGCGGGAGTCCCTAAGTTCTTC
TRBJ2-4 | TRBV30 | TRBD1 | NA | CAWSKKTGSNIQYF | TGTGCCTGGAGTAAGAAGACAGGGTCAAACATTCAGTACTTC
TRBJ1-2 | TRBV25-1 | TRBD1 | NA | CARGTGPLSGYTF | TGTGCCAGGGGGACAGGCCCTTTGTCTGGCTACACCTTC
TRBJ2-7 | TRBV5-1 | TRBD1 | NA | CASSLWDRGSDEQYF | TGCGCCAGCAGCCTTTGGGACAGGGGCTCGGACGAGCAGTACTTC
TRBJ2-3 | TRBV12-3/TRBV12-4 | NA | NA | CASSQLGDTQYF | TGTGCCAGCAGCCAACTAGGAGATACGCAGTATTTT
TRBJ1-5 | TRBV19 | TRBD1 | NA | CASTPGTGGRNQPQHF | TGTGCCAGTACCCCCGGGACAGGGGGCAGAAATCAGCCCCAGCATTTT
TRBJ2-7 | TRBV7-2 | TRBD2 | NA | CASSRLAGVSYEQYF | TGTGCCAGCAGCCGTCTAGCGGGGGTCTCCTACGAGCAGTACTTC
TRBJ2-7 | TRBV12-3/TRBV12-4 | NA | NA | CASSRTGPYEQYF | TGTGCCAGCAGCAGAACAGGGCCCTACGAGCAGTACTTC
TRBJ1-2 | TRBV11-2 | NA | NA | CASSQTSQGGYTF | TGTGCCAGCAGCCAAACAAGCCAGGGCGGCTACACCTTC
TRBJ1-2 | TRBV30 | NA | NA | CAWSGGQGQSYTF | TGTGCCTGGAGCGGTGGACAAGGGCAAAGCTACACCTTC
TRBJ2-3 | TRBV19 | NA | NA | CASSKGRGTTDTQYF | TGTGCCAGTAGTAAGGGTCGGGGAACCACAGATACGCAGTATTTT
TRBJ1-2 | TRBV19 | TRBD1 | once | CASSPGQGIGGYTF | TGTGCCAGTAGTCCGGGACAGGGGATTGGGGGCTACACCTTC
TRBJ2-1 | TRBV7-9 | NA | NA | CASSFTESYNEQFF | TGTGCCAGCAGCTTTACTGAATCCTACAATGAGCAGTTCTTC
TRBJ2-7 | TRBV12-3/TRBV12-4 | TRBD2 | NA | CASTGTSDYEQYF | TGTGCCAGCACCGGGACTAGCGACTACGAGCAGTACTTC
TRBJ2-1 | TRBV4-1 | TRBD2 | NA | CASSQPQGLEESEQFF | TGCGCCAGCAGCCAACCCCAGGGACTAGAAGAAAGTGAGCAGTTCTTC
TRBJ1-6 | TRBV19 | NA | NA | CASSPRGLDYNSPLHF | TGTGCCAGTAGTCCCCGTGGTCTAGACTATAATTCACCCCTCCACTTT
TRBJ1-2 | TRBV28 | NA | NA | CASNQERVGYGYTF | TGTGCCAGCAATCAAGAGAGGGTTGGCTATGGCTACACCTTC
TRBJ2-1 | TRBV24-1 | TRBD2 | once | CATSDSASGVHNEQFF | TGTGCCACCAGTGATTCAGCTAGCGGGGTACACAATGAGCAGTTCTTC
TRBJ1-5 | TRBV19 | NA | NA | CASSIWRNQPQHF | TGTGCCAGTAGTATTTGGCGCAATCAGCCCCAGCATTTT
TRBJ1-3 | TRBV5-1 | NA | NA | CASSLGGLKSSGNTIYF | TGCGCCAGCAGCTTGGGGGGACTTAAGAGCTCTGGAAACACCATATATTTT
TRBJ2-5 | TRBV7-9 | NA | NA | CASSLAGAETQYF | TGTGCCAGCAGCTTGGCGGGGGCGGAGACCCAGTACTTC
TRBJ1-2 | TRBV5-6 | NA | NA | CASSLFDRSTYGYTF | TGTGCCAGCAGCTTATTCGACAGGTCCACCTATGGCTACACCTTC
TRBJ1-4 | TRBV6-6 | TRBD1 | NA | CASSSPEQGAGEKLFF | TGTGCCAGCAGTTCACCTGAACAGGGGGCGGGCGAAAAACTGTTTTTT
TRBJ2-3 | TRBV18 | TRBD2 | NA | CASSPRDSGLAGVVSDTQYF | TGTGCCAGCTCACCAAGGGACTCGGGACTAGCGGGAGTGGTTTCCGATACGCAGTATTTT
TRBJ2-7 | TRBV12-3/TRBV12-4 | NA | few | CASSFAGIYEQYF | TGTGCCAGCAGTTTTGCAGGGATCTACGAGCAGTACTTC
TRBJ2-3 | TRBV28 | TRBD2 | NA | CASSLNTGGQYF | TGTGCCAGCAGTTTAAATACGGGAGGGCAGTATTTT
TRBJ2-2 | TRBV19 | TRBD1 | NA | CASLPTGVTGELFF | TGTGCCAGTCTGCCTACAGGGGTCACCGGGGAGCTGTTTTTT
TRBJ1-1 | TRBV9 | NA | NA | CASSVVVGGGTEAFF | TGTGCCAGCAGCGTAGTTGTTGGGGGGGGCACTGAAGCTTTCTTT
TRBJ1-3 | TRBV19 | NA | NA | CASSRRTLVSEAGNTIYF | TGTGCCAGTAGTAGGAGGACCCTAGTGTCGGAGGCTGGAAACACCATATATTTT
TRBJ2-3 | TRBV5-1 | NA | once | CASSRELGADTQYF | TGCGCCAGCAGCCGGGAACTAGGAGCGGATACGCAGTATTTT
TRBJ2-7 | TRBV13 | NA | NA | CASSTRRDEQYF | TGTGCCAGCAGCACCCGCAGGGACGAGCAGTACTTC
TRBJ1-5 | TRBV28 | TRBD1 | NA | CATPGTGGQPQHF | TGTGCCACTCCAGGGACAGGGGGTCAGCCCCAGCATTTT
TRBJ2-3 | TRBV29-1 | TRBD1 | NA | CSGGQGAVDTQYF | TGCAGCGGGGGACAGGGGGCAGTGGATACGCAGTATTTT
TRBJ2-7 | TRBV19 | TRBD1 | NA | CASSAPGQESSYEQYF | TGTGCCAGTAGTGCCCCGGGACAGGAGAGCTCCTACGAGCAGTACTTC
TRBJ1-3 | TRBV7-2 | NA | NA | CASGWAGAGNTIYF | TGTGCCAGCGGCTGGGCAGGGGCTGGAAACACCATATATTTT
TRBJ2-2 | TRBV7-3 | NA | NA | CASSLNPGQGLFF | TGTGCCAGCAGCTTAAACCCGGGACAAGGGCTGTTTTTT
TRBJ2-5 | TRBV5-1 | TRBD1 | once | CASSLTGDTQETQYF | TGCGCCAGCAGCCTTACAGGGGACACACAGGAGACCCAGTACTTC
TRBJ2-7 | TRBV10-3 | NA | NA | CAISDIGESYEQYF | TGTGCCATCAGTGATATAGGGGAATCCTACGAGCAGTACTTC
TRBJ2-5 | TRBV5-1 | TRBD2 | NA | CASSFTGLTYQETQYF | TGCGCCAGCAGCTTTACGGGACTAACGTACCAAGAGACCCAGTACTTC
TRBJ2-1 | TRBV21-1 | NA | NA | CASKAPVRSGGYNEQFF | TGTGCCAGCAAAGCACCCGTGAGGAGCGGAGGGTACAATGAGCAGTTCTTC
TRBJ1-1 | TRBV6-6 | TRBD1 | few | CASRGQGMNTEAFF | TGTGCCAGCAGAGGACAGGGGATGAACACTGAAGCTTTCTTT
TRBJ2-5 | TRBV5-4 | TRBD2 | few | CASSLESGSRETQYF | TGTGCCAGCAGCTTGGAAAGCGGGAGTAGGGAGACCCAGTACTTC